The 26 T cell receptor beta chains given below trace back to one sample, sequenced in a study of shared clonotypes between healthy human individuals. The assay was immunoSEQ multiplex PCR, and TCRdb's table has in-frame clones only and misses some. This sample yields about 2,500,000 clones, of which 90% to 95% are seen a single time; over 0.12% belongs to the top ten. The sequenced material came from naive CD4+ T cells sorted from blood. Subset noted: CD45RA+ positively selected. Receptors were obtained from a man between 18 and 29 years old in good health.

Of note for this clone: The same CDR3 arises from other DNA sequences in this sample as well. This chain's CDR3 is CASSQDLGEQYF. CDR3 DNA: TGCGCCAGCAGCCAAGACCTGGGGGAGCAGTACTTC. The V gene is TRBV4-3, the J gene TRBJ2-7; D is uncertain. The germline V gene encodes CDR1 LGHNA and CDR2 YSLEER. CDR3 length: 12 amino acids. V was cut by 0 bases and J by 7 bases, with 7 bases left in between.

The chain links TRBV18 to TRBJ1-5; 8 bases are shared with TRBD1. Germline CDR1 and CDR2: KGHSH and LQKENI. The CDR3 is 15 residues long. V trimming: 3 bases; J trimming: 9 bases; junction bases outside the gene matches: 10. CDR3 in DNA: TGTGCCAGCTCACCCGGGCAGGGGGCGTTTGGGCCCCAGCATTTT. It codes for CASSPGQGAFGPQHF.

CDR3: CASSIVHSVVGKNIQYF. The CDR3 nucleotides read TGTGCCAGTAGTATCGTTCACTCCGTCGTAGGGAAAAACATTCAGTACTTC. The V gene is TRBV19, the J gene TRBJ2-4; no firm D call. The CDR3 is 17 residues long. The V end lost 3 bases, the J end lost 4 bases, and 19 bases lay between the germline ends. Germline V gene sequence: CDR1 LNHDA, CDR2 SQIVND (reference sequence).

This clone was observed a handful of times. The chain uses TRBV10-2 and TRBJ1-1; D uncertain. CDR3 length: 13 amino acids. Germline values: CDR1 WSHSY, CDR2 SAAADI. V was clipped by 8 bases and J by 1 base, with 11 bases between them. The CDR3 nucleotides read TGCGCCAGCTCCTCTGCGGGGAACACTGAAGCTTTCTTT. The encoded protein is CASSSAGNTEAFF.

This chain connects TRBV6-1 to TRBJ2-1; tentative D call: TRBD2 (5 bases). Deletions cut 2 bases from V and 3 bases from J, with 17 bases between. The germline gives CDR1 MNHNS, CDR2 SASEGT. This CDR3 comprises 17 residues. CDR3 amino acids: CASSEQQSSGFYNEQFF. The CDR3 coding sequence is TGTGCCAGCAGTGAACAACAGTCGAGCGGCTTCTACAATGAGCAGTTCTTC.

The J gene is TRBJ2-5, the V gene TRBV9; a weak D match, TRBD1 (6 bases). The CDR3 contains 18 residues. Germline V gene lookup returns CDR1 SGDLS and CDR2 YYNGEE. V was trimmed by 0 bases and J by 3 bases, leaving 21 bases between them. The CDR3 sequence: CASSVDDSVGRGKETQYF. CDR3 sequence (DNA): TGTGCCAGCAGCGTAGATGATAGTGTCGGAAGGGGGAAAGAGACCCAGTACTTC. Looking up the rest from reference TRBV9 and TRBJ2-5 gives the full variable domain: DSGVTQTPKHLITATGQRVTLRCSPRSGDLSVYWYQQSLDQGLQFLIQYYNGEERAKGNILERFSAQQFPDLHSELNLSSLELGDSALYFCASSVDDSVGRGKETQYFGPGTRLLVL.

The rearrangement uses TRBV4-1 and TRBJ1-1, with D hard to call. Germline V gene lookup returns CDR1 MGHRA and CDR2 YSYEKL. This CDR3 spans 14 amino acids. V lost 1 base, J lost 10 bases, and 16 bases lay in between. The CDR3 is CASSQGVAPSVAFF. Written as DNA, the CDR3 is TGCGCCAGCAGCCAAGGGGTGGCCCCTTCCGTAGCTTTCTTT.

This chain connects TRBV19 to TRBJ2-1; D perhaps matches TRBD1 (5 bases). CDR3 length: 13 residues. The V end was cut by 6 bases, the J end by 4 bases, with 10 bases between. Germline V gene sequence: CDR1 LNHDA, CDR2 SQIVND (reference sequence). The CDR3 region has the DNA TGTGCCAGTAGAGAGCAGGGTTACAATGAGCAGTTCTTC. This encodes CASREQGYNEQFF.

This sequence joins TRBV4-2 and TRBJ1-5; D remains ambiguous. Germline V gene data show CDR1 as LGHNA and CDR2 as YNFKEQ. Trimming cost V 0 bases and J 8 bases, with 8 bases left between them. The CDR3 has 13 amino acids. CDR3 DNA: TGTGCCAGCAGCCAAGAGTTCCCCGAGCCCCAGCATTTT. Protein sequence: CASSQEFPEPQHF.

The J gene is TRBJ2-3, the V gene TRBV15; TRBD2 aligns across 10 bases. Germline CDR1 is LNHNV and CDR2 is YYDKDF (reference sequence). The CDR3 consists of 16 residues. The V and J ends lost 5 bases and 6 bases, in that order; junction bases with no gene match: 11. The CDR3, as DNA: TGTGCCACCAGCGCTCACCTAAGCGGGGGGGCGGATACGCAGTATTTT. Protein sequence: CATSAHLSGGADTQYF.

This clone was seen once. The CDR3 DNA reads TGTGCCAGCAGCGTAGGCCGACCCGAGACCCAGTACTTC. As protein: CASSVGRPETQYF. J is TRBJ2-5 and V is TRBV9; D is ambiguous. The V end lost 0 bases, the J end lost 5 bases, and 8 bases lay between the germline ends. The CDR3 consists of 13 residues. The V gene's germline CDR1 is SGDLS and CDR2 YYNGEE.

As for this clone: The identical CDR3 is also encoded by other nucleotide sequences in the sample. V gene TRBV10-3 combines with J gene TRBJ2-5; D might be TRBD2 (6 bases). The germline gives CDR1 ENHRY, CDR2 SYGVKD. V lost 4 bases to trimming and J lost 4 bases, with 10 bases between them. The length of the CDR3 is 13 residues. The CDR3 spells CAISGPAGETQYF. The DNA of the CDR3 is TGTGCCATCAGTGGACCAGCGGGAGAGACCCAGTACTTC.

CDR3 bases: TGTGCCAGCAGTTTACAGGGTTCACACAATGAGCAGTTCTTC. It codes for CASSLQGSHNEQFF. The chain combines TRBV2 with TRBJ2-1, with D perhaps matching TRBD1 (6 bases). The CDR3 length is 14 residues. Trimming shortened V by 5 bases and J by 5 bases, and 13 bases separated the two germline ends. CDR1 and CDR2 from the germline V gene are SNHLY and FYNNEI.

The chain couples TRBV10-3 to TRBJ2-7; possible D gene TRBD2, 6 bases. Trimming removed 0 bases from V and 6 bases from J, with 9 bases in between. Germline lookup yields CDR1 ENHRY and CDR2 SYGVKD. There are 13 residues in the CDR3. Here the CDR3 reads CAISESRELEQYF. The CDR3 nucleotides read TGTGCCATCAGTGAGTCGCGGGAACTCGAGCAGTACTTC.

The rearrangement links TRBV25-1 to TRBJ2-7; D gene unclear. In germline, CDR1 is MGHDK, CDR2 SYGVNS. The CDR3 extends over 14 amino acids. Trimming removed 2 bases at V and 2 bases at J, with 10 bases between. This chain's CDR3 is CASSEGRLTYEQYF. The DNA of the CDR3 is TGTGCCAGCAGTGAAGGACGGCTAACCTACGAGCAGTACTTC.

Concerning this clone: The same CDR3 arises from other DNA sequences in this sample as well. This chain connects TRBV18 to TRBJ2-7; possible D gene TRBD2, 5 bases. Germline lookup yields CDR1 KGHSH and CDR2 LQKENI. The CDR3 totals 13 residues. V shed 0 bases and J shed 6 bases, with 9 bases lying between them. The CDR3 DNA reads TGTGCCAGCTCACCACCAGGTGGAGGCGAGCAGTACTTC. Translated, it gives CASSPPGGGEQYF.

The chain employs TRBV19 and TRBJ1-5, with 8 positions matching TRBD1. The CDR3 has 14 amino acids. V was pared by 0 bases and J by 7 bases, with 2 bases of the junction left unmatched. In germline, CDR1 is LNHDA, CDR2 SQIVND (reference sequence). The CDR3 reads CASSIDRGPQPQHF. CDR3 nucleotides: TGTGCCAGTAGTATAGACAGGGGGCCACAGCCCCAGCATTTT. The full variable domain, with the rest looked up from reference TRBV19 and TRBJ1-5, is DGGITQSPKYLFRKEGQNVTLSCEQNLNHDAMYWYRQDPGQGLRLIYYSQIVNDFQKGDIAEGYSVSREKKESFPLTVTSAQKNPTAFYLCASSIDRGPQPQHFGDGTRLSIL.

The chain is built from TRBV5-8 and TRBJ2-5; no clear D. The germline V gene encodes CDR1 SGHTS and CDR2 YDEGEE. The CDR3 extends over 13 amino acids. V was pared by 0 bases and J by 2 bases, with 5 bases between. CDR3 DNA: TGTGCCAGCAGCTTGGTGTCTCAAGAGACCCAGTACTTC. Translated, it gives CASSLVSQETQYF.

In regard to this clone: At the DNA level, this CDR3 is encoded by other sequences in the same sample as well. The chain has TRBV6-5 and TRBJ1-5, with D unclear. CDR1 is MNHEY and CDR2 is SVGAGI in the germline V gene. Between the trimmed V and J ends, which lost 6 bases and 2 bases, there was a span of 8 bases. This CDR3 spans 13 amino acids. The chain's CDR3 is CASSRQGNQPQHF. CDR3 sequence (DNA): TGTGCCAGCAGCCGCCAAGGCAATCAGCCCCAGCATTTT.

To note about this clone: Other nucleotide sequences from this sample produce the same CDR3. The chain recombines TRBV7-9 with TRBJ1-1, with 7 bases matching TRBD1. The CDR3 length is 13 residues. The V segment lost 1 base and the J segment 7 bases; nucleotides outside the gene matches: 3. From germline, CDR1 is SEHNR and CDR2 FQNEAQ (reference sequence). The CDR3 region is CASSLGQGSEAFF. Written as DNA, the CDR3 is TGTGCCAGCAGCTTAGGACAGGGTAGTGAAGCTTTCTTT.

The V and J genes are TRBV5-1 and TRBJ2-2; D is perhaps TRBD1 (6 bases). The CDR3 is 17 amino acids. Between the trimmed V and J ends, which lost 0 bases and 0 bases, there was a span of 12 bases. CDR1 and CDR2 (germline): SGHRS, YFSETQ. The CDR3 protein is CASSLGWTASNTGELFF. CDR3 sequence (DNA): TGCGCCAGCAGCTTGGGGTGGACAGCGTCGAACACCGGGGAGCTGTTTTTT.

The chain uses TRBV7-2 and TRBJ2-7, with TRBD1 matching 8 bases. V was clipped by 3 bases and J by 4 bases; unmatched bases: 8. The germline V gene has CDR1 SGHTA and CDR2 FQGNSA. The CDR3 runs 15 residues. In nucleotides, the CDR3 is TGTGCCAGCAGCTTTAACGACAGGGGTCATTACGAGCAGTACTTC. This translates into CASSFNDRGHYEQYF.

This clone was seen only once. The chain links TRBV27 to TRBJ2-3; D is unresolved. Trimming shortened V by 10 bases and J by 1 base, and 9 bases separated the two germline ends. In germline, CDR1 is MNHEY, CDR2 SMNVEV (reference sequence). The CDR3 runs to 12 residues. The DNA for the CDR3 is TGTGCCACCCGTGAGGGCACAGATACGCAGTATTTT. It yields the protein CATREGTDTQYF.

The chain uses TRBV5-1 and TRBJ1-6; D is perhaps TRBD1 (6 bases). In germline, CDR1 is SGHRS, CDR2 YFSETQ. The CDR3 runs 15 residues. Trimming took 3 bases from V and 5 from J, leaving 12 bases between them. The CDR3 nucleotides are TGCGCCAGCAGCTGGACGGGACATAATAATTCACCCCTCCACTTT. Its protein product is CASSWTGHNNSPLHF.

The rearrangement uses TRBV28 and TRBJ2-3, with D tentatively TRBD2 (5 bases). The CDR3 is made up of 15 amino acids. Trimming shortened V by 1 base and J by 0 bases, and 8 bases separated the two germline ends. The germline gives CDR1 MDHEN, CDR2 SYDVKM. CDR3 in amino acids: CASSLFPGSTDTQYF. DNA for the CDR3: TGTGCCAGCAGTTTATTCCCGGGAAGCACAGATACGCAGTATTTT. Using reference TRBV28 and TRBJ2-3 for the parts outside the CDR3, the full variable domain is DVKVTQSSRYLVKRTGEKVFLECVQDMDHENMFWYRQDPGLGLRLIYFSYDVKMKEKGDIPEGYSVSREKKERFSLILESASTNQTSMYLCASSLFPGSTDTQYFGPGTRLTVL.

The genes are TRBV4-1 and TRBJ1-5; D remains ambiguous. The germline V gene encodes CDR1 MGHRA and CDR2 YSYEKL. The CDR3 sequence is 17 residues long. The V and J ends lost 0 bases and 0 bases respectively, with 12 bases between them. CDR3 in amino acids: CASSQEGRADSNQPQHF. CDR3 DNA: TGCGCCAGCAGCCAAGAAGGACGGGCAGATAGCAATCAGCCCCAGCATTTT.